A single T cell receptor beta chain is shown here with its context. The antigen remains undetermined. Clones were read by immunoSEQ multiplex PCR, and TCRdb kept only the in-frame ones, dropping some. Among about 12,000 clones, roughly 93% were seen once, and the ten largest hold under 1.2%. The sorted conventional CD4+ T cells were CD25-low and CD127-high, with genomic DNA sequenced. CDR1 is LNHDA and CDR2 is SQIVND in the germline V gene (reference sequence). The CDR3 sequence is 19 residues long. With 6 bases clipped from V and 0 bases from J, the junction kept 10 bases outside the gene matches. This sample was taken from a study of regulatory and conventional T cells in RAG deficiency. Study findings and constraints: Omenn patients showed >90% Treg-Tconv overlap and shorter CDR3 lengths.

These same data were also listed under a study on regulatory T cells. That study reports: Primers: 52 TRBV forward and 13 TRBJ reverse. Patient repertoires had restricted TRB V-J pairs and skewed V and J usage, most in Tregs.

This clonotype originated in a human donor in good health. The gene calls are TRBV19 and TRBJ1-6; 11 positions match TRBD1. The sequenced material came from CD4+ effector T cells sorted from blood. This CDR3 is CASSRRRDRGSSYNSPLHF. CDR3 bases: TGTGCCAGTAGCCGACGCCGGGACAGGGGGAGCTCCTATAATTCACCCCTCCACTTT. The whole variable domain, remainder taken from reference TRBV19 and TRBJ1-6, is DGGITQSPKYLFRKEGQNVTLSCEQNLNHDAMYWYRQDPGQGLRLIYYSQIVNDFQKGDIAEGYSVSREKKESFPLTVTSAQKNPTAFYLCASSRRRDRGSSYNSPLHFGNGTRLTVT.